The present entry profiles one TCR beta chain with its context. Both 60 Vbeta primers and 13 Jbeta primers went into the PCR. Some clones are missing from TCRdb's copy, which holds only in-frame ones; the method was immunoSEQ multiplex PCR. This table holds 85,000 to 95,000 clones, 7.6% found once. These data come from a study of cytomegalovirus exposure and HLA in healthy donors. With V trimmed by 0 bases and J by 6 bases, 4 bases remained unmatched. CDR3 length: 16 residues. CDR1 and CDR2 (germline): SGHRS, YFSETQ. Sequencing was done on a sample of PBMCs. The gene calls are TRBV5-1 and TRBJ2-1, with 12 bases fitting TRBD2. The receptor's source is a man over 45 in good health and CMV-seronegative. CDR3 sequence: CASSLVTSGSFNEQFF. The CDR3 DNA reads as TGCGCCAGCAGCTTGGTGACTAGCGGGAGTTTCAATGAGCAGTTCTTC.